This T cell receptor delta chain appears in the sequencing data of a study of gamma-delta T cells after stem cell transplantation. This CDR3 region has 18 residues. Germline V gives CDR1 GEAIGNYY, CDR2 EKD. TCRdb repeated clone calling on the RT-PCR reads with CATT. The data show thousands of delta-chain clones, 4% to 5.5% seen once. A remark on this clone: One junction end disagrees with the germline gene, perhaps due to a read error.

Sample: gamma-delta T cells. This sequence was found in a human donor. It is not recorded whose cells these are; they may come from a transplant donor. The genes are TRDV2 and TRDJ1; perhaps TRDD3 as D (6 bases). Here the CDR3 reads CACDTVSAGGTPADKPIF. CDR3 bases: TGTGCCTGTGACACCGTTAGCGCGGGGGGGACCCCCGCTGATAAACCCATCTTT.